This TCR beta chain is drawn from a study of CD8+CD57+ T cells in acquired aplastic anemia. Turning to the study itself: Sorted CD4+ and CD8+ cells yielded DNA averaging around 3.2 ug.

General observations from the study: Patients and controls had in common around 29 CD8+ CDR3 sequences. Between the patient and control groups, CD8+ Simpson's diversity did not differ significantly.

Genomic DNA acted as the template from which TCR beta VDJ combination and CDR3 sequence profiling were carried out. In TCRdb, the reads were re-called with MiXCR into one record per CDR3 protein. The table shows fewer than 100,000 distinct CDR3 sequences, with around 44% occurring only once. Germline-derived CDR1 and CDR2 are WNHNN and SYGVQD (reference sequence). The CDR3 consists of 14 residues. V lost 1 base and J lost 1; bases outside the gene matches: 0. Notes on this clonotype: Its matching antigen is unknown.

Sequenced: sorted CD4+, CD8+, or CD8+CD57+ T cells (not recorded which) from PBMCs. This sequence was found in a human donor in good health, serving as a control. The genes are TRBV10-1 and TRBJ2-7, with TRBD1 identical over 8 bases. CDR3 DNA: TGCGCCAGCAGTGAGTGGACAGGGTCCTACGAGCAGTACTTC. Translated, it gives CASSEWTGSYEQYF.